The text below deals with one T cell receptor beta chain. Its matching antigen is unknown. Germline-derived CDR1 and CDR2 are MNHEY and SVGAGI. The length of the CDR3 is 14 residues. Trimming stripped 4 bases from V and 2 bases from J, with 8 bases between. This sample is drawn from a study of OX40 agonist ivuxolimab in advanced cancers. Looking at the study overall: Mean age approximately 59 years, range roughly 20 to 85; 82.7% male. Three dose-escalation patients had partial responses: one with hepatocellular carcinoma and two with cutaneous melanoma. General observations from the study: Low normalized T-cell clonal expansion also characterized some of the nonresponders. With doses of 0.1 to 3.0 mg/kg, CD4+ and CD8+ blood T cells had undergone clonal expansion by week 6.

Profiled with immunoSEQ multiplex PCR; TCRdb holds only in-frame clones, not every one. The sample holds about 68,000 clones; about 83% are singletons and the top ten take 0.68%. This TCR was recovered from an adult with an advanced solid tumor such as melanoma, head and neck, liver or kidney cancer. The sample was CD4+ or CD8+ T cells sorted from blood, taken in a trial of the OX40 agonist ivuxolimab. This rearrangement joins TRBV6-5 to TRBJ2-2; D gene ambiguous. This chain's CDR3 is CASSFSQNTGELFF. CDR3 DNA: TGTGCCAGCAGTTTCAGCCAAAACACCGGGGAGCTGTTTTTT.